This TCR beta chain was found in a study of T-cell memory formation after mild COVID-19. As for the study in general: There were largely donor-specific TCR clusters.

Study-wide results and caveats: The study detected some responding clones in pre-infection memory, suggesting cross-reactive memory joined.

One entry per CDR3 protein, called by TCRdb with MiXCR from the 5' RACE reads. This sample has some 160,000 distinct CDR3 sequences, with less than 40% found just once. This clonotype showed up just a few times. Its cognate antigen is unknown. The specimen was PBMCs or a T cell subset sorted from them (not recorded which). This clonotype was sampled from an adult woman who had mild COVID-19 (a few samples of this study predate the infection). Cell type and time point are not known.

The CDR3 loop reads CASSYRVNTGELFF. DNA for the CDR3: TGTGCCAGCAGTTACAGGGTAAACACCGGGGAGCTGTTTTTT. The chain uses TRBV12-3 or TRBV12-4 and TRBJ2-2, with a weak D call TRBD1 (6 bases). V lost 4 bases, J lost 2 bases, and 8 bases lay in between. This CDR3 spans 14 amino acids.